These 10 T cell receptor beta chains came from one sample sequenced in a study of cytomegalovirus exposure and HLA in healthy donors. PCR used 60 Vbeta primers and 13 Jbeta primers. TCRdb's copy holds only in-frame clones and misses some; the assay was immunoSEQ multiplex PCR. The table records about 120,000 clones, less than 75% of them present only once. The sample was PBMCs. The receptors were sampled from a woman in her thirties or forties in good health and CMV-seronegative.

The V and J genes are TRBV7-2 and TRBJ2-7, with TRBD1 as a possible D gene (5 bases). V was pared by 1 base and J by 5 bases, with 15 bases between. The CDR3 covers 15 residues. Germline assignment: CDR1 SGHTA and CDR2 FQGNSA. The CDR3: CASSLVAGQSHEQYF. CDR3 coding DNA: TGTGCCAGCAGCTTAGTTGCAGGGCAATCACACGAGCAGTACTTC. Looking up the rest from reference TRBV7-2 and TRBJ2-7 gives the full variable domain: GAGVSQSPSNKVTEKGKDVELRCDPISGHTALYWYRQSLGQGLEFLIYFQGNSAPDKSGLPSDRFSAERTGGSVSTLTIQRTQQEDSAVYLCASSLVAGQSHEQYFGPGTRLTVT.

The V call is TRBV7-8, the J call TRBJ2-7; D possibly corresponds to TRBD2 (5 bases). V was shortened by 3 bases and J by 1 base, with 13 bases between the two germline ends. Germline loops: CDR1 SGHVS, CDR2 FQNEAQ. This CDR3 is built from 15 residues. In nucleotides, the CDR3 is TGTGCCAGCAGCTTCGGACGGGGTAGTTCCTACGAGCAGTACTTC. The encoded protein is CASSFGRGSSYEQYF.

The V gene is TRBV7-2, the J gene TRBJ1-5; no definite D call. Trimming took off 1 base at V and 4 bases at J, with 17 bases between the two ends. The germline V gene encodes CDR1 SGHTA and CDR2 FQGNSA. There are 17 residues in the CDR3. The CDR3 nucleotides read TGTGCCAGCAGCTTAGTGAAAGAGGCACGAGGTAATCAGCCCCAGCATTTT. This encodes CASSLVKEARGNQPQHF.

The chain has TRBV9 and TRBJ1-1; no definite D call. Germline lookup yields CDR1 SGDLS and CDR2 YYNGEE. The CDR3 has 15 residues. V lost 4 bases, J lost 6 bases, and 19 bases lay in between. The CDR3 DNA reads TGTGCCAGCAGCAAACTCCTCGGGGATGGAGCTGAAGCTTTCTTT. As protein: CASSKLLGDGAEAFF.

The rearrangement links TRBV25-1 to TRBJ2-5; TRBD2 might be the D (7 bases). This CDR3 is built from 15 residues. The V gene lost 4 bases and the J gene lost 5 bases, with 17 bases spanning the gap. CDR1 is MGHDK and CDR2 is SYGVNS in the germline V gene. CDR3 in amino acids: CASSASRGAGETQYF. In DNA form, the CDR3 reads TGTGCCAGCAGTGCGTCCCGGGGGGCCGGGGAGACCCAGTACTTC.

The chain couples TRBV6-5 to TRBJ2-5; 9 positions agree with TRBD1. This CDR3 comprises 14 residues. Germline CDR1 MNHEY, CDR2 SVGAGI. V dropped 5 bases and J dropped 4; count of bases not matched to a gene: 5. DNA of the CDR3: TGTGCCAGCAGTCGGACAGGGGTAGGAGAGACCCAGTACTTC. Amino acid sequence: CASSRTGVGETQYF.

The chain employs TRBV4-3 and TRBJ1-1, with 7 bases lining up with TRBD1. Germline trimming cut 1 base from V and 7 bases from J; bases unmatched to any gene: 6. This CDR3 region has 14 residues. Looked up from germline, CDR1 is LGHNA and CDR2 is YSLEER. CDR3 bases: TGCGCCAGCAGCCAAGCCTACGGACAGGTTGAAGCTTTCTTT. Translation gives CASSQAYGQVEAFF.

V is TRBV10-3 and J is TRBJ2-3; 9 bases match TRBD1. This CDR3 is built from 15 residues. With 4 bases clipped from V and 0 bases from J, the junction kept 2 bases outside the gene matches. CDR1 and CDR2 from the germline V gene are ENHRY and SYGVKD. Here the CDR3 DNA reads TGTGCCATCAGTGTGGACAGGGGAAGCACAGATACGCAGTATTTT. Amino acids: CAISVDRGSTDTQYF.

The chain recombines TRBV4-1 with TRBJ1-4, with D possibly matching TRBD1 (5 bases). Germline-derived CDR1 and CDR2 are MGHRA and YSYEKL. V was pared by 4 bases and J by 8 bases, with 17 bases between. The CDR3 loop spans 15 amino acids. This CDR3 reads CASSRIRQPDEKLFF. As DNA, the CDR3 is TGCGCCAGCAGCCGCATCCGACAGCCGGACGAAAAACTGTTTTTT.

J is TRBJ1-1 and V is TRBV7-3; possibly TRBD1 for D (6 bases). V lost 4 bases, J lost 4 bases, and 10 bases lay in between. Germline loops: CDR1 SGHTA, CDR2 FQGTGA. CDR3 length: 13 amino acids. This chain's CDR3 is CASSSTGFTEAFF. Written as DNA, the CDR3 is TGTGCCAGCAGCTCCACAGGGTTCACTGAAGCTTTCTTT.